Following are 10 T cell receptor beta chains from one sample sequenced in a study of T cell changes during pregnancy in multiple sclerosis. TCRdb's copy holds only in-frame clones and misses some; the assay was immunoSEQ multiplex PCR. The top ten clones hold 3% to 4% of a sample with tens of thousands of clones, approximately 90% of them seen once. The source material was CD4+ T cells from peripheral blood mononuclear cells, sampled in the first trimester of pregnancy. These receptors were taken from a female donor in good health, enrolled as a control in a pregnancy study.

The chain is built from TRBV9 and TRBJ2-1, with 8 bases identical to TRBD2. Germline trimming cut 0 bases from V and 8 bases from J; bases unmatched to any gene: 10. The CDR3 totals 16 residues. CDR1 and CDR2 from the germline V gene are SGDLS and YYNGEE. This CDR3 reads CASSVEGGTSRHEQFF. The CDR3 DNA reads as TGTGCCAGCAGCGTAGAGGGTGGGACTAGTAGGCATGAGCAGTTCTTC.

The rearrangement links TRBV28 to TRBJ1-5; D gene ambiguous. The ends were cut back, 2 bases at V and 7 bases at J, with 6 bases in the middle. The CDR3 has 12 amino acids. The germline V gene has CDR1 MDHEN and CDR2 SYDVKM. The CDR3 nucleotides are TGTGCCAGCAGTTTAAGTAGCCAGCCCCAGCATTTT. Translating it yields CASSLSSQPQHF.

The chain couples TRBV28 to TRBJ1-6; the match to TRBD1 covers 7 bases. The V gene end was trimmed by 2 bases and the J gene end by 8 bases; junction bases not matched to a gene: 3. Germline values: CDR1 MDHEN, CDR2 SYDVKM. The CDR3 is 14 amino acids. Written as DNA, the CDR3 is TGTGCCAGCAGTTTAGGGCAGGGGGATTCACCCCTCCACTTT. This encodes CASSLGQGDSPLHF.

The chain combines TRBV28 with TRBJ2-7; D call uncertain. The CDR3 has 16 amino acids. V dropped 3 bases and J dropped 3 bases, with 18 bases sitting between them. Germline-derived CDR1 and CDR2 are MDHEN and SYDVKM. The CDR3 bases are TGTGCCAGCAGTTTCCGGGTCCGCGGTCAGTACTACGAGCAGTACTTC. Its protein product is CASSFRVRGQYYEQYF.

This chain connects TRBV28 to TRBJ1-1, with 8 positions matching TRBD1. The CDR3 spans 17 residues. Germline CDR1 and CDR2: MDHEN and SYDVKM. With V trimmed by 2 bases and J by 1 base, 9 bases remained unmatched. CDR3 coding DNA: TGTGCCAGCAGTTTAATCCGACAGGGGTTTGGGAACACTGAAGCTTTCTTT. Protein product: CASSLIRQGFGNTEAFF.

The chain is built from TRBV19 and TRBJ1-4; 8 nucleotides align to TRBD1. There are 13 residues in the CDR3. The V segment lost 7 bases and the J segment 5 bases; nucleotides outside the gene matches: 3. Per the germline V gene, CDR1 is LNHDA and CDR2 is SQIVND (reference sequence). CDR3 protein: CASKDRENEKLFF. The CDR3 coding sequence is TGTGCCAGTAAGGACAGGGAGAATGAAAAACTGTTTTTT.

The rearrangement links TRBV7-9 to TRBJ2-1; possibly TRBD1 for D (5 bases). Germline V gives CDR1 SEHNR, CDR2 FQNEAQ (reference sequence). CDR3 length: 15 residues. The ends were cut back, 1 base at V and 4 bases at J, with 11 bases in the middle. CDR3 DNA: TGTGCCAGCAGCTTAGTTAGGGGTACGTACAATGAGCAGTTCTTC. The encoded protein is CASSLVRGTYNEQFF.

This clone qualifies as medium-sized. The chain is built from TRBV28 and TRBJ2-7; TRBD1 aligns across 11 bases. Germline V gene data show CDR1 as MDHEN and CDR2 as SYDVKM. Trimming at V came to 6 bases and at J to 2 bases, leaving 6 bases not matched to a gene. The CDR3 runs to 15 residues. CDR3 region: CASSHRGQGAYEQYF. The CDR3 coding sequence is TGTGCCAGCAGCCACCGGGGACAGGGGGCCTACGAGCAGTACTTC.

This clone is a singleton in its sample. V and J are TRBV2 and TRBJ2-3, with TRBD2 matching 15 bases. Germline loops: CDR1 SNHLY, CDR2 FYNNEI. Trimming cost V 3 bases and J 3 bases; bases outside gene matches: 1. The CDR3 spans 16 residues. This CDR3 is CASSDGLAGGTDTQYF. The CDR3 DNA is TGTGCCAGCAGTGACGGACTAGCGGGAGGGACAGATACGCAGTATTTT. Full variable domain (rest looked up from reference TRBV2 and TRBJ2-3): EPEVTQTPSHQVTQMGQEVILRCVPISNHLYFYWYRQILGQKVEFLVSFYNNEISEKSEIFDDQFSVERPDGSNFTLKIRSTKLEDSAMYFCASSDGLAGGTDTQYFGPGTRLTVL.

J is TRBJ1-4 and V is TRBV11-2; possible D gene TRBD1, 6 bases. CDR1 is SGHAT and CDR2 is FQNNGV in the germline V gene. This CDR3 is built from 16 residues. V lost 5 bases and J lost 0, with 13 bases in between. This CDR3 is CASSMRQAATNEKLFF. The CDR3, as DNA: TGTGCCAGCAGCATGAGACAGGCCGCAACTAATGAAAAACTGTTTTTT.